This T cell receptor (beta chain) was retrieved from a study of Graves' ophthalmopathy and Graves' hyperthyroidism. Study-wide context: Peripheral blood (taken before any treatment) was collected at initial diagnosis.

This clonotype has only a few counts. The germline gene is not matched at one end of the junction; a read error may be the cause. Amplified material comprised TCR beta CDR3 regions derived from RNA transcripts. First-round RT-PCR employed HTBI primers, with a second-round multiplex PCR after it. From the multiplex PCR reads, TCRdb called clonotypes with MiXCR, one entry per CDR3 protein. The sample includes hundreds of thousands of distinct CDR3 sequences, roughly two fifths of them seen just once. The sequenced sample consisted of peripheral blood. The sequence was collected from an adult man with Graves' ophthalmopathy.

CDR3 protein: CASSQSDILGTEAFF. The CDR3 nucleotides read TGCGCCAGCAGCCAGTCGGACATTTTGGGTACTGAAGCTTTCTTT. The chain carries TRBV11-2 and TRBJ1-1, with a tentative D call TRBD1 (5 bases). This CDR3 region has 15 residues. Germline V gives CDR1 SGHAT, CDR2 FQNNGV.